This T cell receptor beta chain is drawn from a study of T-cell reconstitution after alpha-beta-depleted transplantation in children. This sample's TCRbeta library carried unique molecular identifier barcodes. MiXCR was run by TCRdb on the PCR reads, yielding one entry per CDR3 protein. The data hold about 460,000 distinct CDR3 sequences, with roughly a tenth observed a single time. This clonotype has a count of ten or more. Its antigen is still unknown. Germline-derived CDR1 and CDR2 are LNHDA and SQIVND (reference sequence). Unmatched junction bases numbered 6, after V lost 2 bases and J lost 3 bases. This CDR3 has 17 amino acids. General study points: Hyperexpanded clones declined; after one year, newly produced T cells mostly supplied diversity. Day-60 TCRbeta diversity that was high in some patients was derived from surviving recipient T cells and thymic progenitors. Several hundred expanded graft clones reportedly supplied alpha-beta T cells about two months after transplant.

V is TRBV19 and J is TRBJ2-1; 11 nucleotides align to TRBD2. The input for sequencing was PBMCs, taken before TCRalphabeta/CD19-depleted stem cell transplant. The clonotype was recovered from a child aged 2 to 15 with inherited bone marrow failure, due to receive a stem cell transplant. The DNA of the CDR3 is TGTGCCAGTAGTATATCGGGACTAGCGGATTTCTACAATGAGCAGTTCTTC. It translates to CASSISGLADFYNEQFF.